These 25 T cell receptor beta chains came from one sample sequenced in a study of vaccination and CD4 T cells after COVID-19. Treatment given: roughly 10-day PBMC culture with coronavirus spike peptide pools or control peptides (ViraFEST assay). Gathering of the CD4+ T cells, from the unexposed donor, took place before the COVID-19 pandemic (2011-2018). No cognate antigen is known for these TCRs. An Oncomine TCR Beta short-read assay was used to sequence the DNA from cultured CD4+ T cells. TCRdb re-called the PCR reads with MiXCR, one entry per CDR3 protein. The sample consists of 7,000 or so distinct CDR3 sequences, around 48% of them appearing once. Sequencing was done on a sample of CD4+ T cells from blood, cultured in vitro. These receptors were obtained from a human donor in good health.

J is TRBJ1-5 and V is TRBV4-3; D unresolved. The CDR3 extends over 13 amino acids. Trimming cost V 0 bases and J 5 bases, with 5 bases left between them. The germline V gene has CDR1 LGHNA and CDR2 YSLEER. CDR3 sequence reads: CASSQDTDQPQHF. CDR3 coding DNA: TGCGCCAGCAGCCAAGATACGGATCAGCCCCAGCATTTT.

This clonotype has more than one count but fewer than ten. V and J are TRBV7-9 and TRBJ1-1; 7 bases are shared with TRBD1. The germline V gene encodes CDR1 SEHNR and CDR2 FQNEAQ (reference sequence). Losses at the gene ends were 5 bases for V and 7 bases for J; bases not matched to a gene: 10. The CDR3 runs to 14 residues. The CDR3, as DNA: TGTGCCAGCAGCCTTATGGGACAGCTCCGTGAAGCTTTCTTT. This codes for CASSLMGQLREAFF.

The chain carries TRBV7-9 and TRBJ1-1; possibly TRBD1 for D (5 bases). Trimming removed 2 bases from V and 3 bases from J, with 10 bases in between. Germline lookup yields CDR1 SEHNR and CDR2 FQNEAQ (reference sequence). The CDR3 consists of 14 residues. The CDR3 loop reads CASSLRDGDTEAFF. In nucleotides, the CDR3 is TGTGCCAGCAGCTTACGGGACGGTGACACTGAAGCTTTCTTT.

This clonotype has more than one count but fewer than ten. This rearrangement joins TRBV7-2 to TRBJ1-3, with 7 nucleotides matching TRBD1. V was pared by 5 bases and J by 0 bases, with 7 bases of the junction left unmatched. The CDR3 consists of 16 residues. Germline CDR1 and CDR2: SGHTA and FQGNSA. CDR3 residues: CASSPQTGLSGNTIYF. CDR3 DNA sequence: TGTGCCAGCAGCCCTCAGACAGGGCTCTCTGGAAACACCATATATTTT.

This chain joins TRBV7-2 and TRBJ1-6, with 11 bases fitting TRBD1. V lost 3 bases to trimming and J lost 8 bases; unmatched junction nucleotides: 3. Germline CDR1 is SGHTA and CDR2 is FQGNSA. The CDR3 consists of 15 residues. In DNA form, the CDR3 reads TGTGCCAGCAGCTTCCGGGACAGGGGGTATTCACCCCTCCACTTT. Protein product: CASSFRDRGYSPLHF.

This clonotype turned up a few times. The CDR3 loop reads CSATKKLQETQYF. Here the CDR3 DNA reads TGCAGTGCTACGAAAAAGCTACAAGAGACCCAGTACTTC. The rearrangement links TRBV20-1 to TRBJ2-5; no clear D. Germline lookup yields CDR1 DFQATT and CDR2 SNEGSKA (reference sequence). There are 13 residues in the CDR3. Between the trimmed V and J ends, which lost 4 bases and 2 bases, there was a span of 11 bases.

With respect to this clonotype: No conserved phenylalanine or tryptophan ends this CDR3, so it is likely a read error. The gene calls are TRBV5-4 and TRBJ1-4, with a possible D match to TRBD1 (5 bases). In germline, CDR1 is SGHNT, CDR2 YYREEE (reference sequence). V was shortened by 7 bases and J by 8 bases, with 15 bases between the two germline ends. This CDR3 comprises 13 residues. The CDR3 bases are TGTGCCAGCGGGGGAGGTTCGGTCGAAAAACTGTTTTTG. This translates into CASGGGSVEKLFL.

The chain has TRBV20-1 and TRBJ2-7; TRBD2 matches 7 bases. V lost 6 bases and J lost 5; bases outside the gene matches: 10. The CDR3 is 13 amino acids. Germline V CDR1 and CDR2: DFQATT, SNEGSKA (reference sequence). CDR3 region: CSATTWTSHEQYF. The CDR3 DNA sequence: TGCAGTGCCACCACCTGGACTAGTCACGAGCAGTACTTC.

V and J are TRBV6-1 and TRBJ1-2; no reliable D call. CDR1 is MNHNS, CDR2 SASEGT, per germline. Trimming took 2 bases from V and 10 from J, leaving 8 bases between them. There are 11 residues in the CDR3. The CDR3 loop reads CASSESTDYTF. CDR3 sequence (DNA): TGTGCCAGCAGTGAATCCACGGACTACACCTTC.

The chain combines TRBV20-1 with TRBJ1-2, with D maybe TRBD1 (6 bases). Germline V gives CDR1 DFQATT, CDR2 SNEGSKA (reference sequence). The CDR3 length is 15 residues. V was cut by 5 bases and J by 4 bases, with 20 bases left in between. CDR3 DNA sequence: TGCAGTGCTCAACACCCCCAGGGGATAGTCTATGGCTACACCTTC. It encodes CSAQHPQGIVYGYTF.

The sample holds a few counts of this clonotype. The CDR3 spells CASSGTSGSYNEQFF. The CDR3 DNA follows: TGTGCCAGCAGTGGTACTAGCGGCTCCTACAATGAGCAGTTCTTC. This chain links TRBV6-1 with TRBJ2-1; 8 bases agree with TRBD2. The CDR3 length is 15 residues. Germline values: CDR1 MNHNS, CDR2 SASEGT. J lost 0 bases, V lost 4 bases, and 2 bases had no gene match.

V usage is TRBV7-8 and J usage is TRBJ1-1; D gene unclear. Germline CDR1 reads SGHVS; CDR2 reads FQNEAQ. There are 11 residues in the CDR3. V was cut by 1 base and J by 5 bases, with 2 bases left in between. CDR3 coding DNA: TGTGCCAGCAGCTTAGTGACTGAAGCTTTCTTT. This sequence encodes CASSLVTEAFF.

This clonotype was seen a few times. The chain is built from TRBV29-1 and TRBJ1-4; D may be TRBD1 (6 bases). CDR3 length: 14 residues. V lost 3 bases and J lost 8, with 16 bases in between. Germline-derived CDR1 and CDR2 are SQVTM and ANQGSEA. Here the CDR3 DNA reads TGCAGCGTTGACGAACAGGGCATGGGGGAAAAACTGTTTTTT. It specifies CSVDEQGMGEKLFF.

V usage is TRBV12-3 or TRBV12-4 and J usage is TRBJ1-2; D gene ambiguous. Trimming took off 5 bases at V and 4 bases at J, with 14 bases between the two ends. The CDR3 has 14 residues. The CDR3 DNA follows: TGTGCCAGCAGTGCCTCCGAGATCAGCTATGGCTACACCTTC. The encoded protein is CASSASEISYGYTF.

The CDR3 loop reads CASRDFGTANSNQPQHF. The CDR3 nucleotides read TGTGCCAGCAGGGATTTTGGGACAGCTAATAGCAATCAGCCCCAGCATTTT. V and J are TRBV6-1 and TRBJ1-5; 7 bases agree with TRBD1. J was trimmed by 0 bases and V by 6 bases; bases with no gene match: 11. The CDR3 runs to 17 residues. CDR1 and CDR2 (germline): MNHNS, SASEGT.

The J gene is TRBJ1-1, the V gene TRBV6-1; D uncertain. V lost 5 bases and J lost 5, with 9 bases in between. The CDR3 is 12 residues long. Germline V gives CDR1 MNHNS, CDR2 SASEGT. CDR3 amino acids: CASSRWGTEAFF. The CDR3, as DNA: TGTGCCAGCAGTCGGTGGGGTACTGAAGCTTTCTTT.

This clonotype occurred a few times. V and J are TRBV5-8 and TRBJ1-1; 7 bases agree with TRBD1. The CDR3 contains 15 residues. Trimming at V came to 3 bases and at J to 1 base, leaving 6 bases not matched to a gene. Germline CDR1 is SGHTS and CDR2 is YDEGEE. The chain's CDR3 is CASSSRQGGNTEAFF. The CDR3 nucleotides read TGTGCCAGCAGCTCTAGACAGGGAGGGAACACTGAAGCTTTCTTT.

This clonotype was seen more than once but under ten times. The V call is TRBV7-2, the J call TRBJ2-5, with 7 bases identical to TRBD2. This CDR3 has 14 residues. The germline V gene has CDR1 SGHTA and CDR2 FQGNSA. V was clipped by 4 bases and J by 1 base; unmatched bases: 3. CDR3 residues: CASSSTGGQETQYF. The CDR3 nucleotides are TGTGCCAGCAGCTCCACGGGGGGCCAAGAGACCCAGTACTTC.

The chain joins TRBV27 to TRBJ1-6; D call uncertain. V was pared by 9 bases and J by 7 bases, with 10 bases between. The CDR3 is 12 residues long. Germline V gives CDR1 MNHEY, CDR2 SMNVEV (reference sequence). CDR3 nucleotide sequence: TGTGCCAGTCGTAGGGAAAATTCACCCCTCCACTTT. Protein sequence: CASRRENSPLHF.

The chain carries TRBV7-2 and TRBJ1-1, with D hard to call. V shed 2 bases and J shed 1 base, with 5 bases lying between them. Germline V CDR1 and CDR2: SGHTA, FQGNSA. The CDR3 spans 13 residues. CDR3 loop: CASSLLGNTEAFF. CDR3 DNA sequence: TGTGCCAGCAGCTTATTGGGGAACACTGAAGCTTTCTTT.

The CDR3 sequence: CASSITGSRGNQPQHF. The CDR3 DNA is TGTGCCAGTAGTATCACTGGATCCAGGGGTAATCAGCCCCAGCATTTT. V usage is TRBV19 and J usage is TRBJ1-5; tentatively, D is TRBD1 (6 bases). CDR1 LNHDA and CDR2 SQIVND come from the germline V gene (reference sequence). The CDR3 length is 16 residues. The V end was cut by 3 bases, the J end by 4 bases, with 16 bases between.

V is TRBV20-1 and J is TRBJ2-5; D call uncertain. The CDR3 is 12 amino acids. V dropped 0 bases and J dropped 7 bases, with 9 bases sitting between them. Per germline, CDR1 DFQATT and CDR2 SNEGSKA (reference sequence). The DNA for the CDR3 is TGCAGTGCTAGAGATAACGGCCCGACCCAGTACTTC. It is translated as CSARDNGPTQYF.

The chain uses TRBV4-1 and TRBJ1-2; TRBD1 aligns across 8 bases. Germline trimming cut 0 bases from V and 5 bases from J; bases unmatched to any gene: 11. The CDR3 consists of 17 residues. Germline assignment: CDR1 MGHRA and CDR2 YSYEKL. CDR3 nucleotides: TGCGCCAGCAGCCAAGATTCCCGGTCTGACAGGGGATATGGCTACACCTTC. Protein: CASSQDSRSDRGYGYTF.

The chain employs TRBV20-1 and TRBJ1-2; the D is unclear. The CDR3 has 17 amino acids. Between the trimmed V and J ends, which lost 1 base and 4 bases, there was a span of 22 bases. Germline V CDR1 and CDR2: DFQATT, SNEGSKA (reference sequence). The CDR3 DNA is TGCAGTGCTAGAGTCCAAATGGCAGAGAGGGTGGTCTATGGCTACACCTTC. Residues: CSARVQMAERVVYGYTF.

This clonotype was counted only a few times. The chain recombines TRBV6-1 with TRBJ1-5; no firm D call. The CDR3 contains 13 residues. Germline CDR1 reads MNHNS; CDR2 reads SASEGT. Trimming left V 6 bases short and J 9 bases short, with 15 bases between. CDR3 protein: CASRDTTTAPQHF. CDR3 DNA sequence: TGTGCCAGCAGGGATACTACCACCGCGCCCCAGCATTTT.